Listed below are T cell receptor beta chains from one sample, sequenced in a study of cytomegalovirus exposure and HLA in healthy donors. Assay used: immunoSEQ multiplex PCR; TCRdb lists only in-frame clones, some missing. The sample yields about 120,000 clones, over 80% seen once. The sample taken for sequencing was PBMCs. The receptors shown here come from a man under 40 in good health and CMV-seronegative. Each CDR3 is given with its conserved first and last residue. The D gene is left open where the match is weak. Clone size is not always given. Where it is, it says once, few, many or a class for expanded clones.

j_call: TRBJ1-2; d_call: -; v_call: TRBV21-1; clone_size: -; cdr3_aa: CASSKRGSYGYTF; cdr3_nt: TGTGCCAGCAGCAAGCGGGGCAGCTATGGCTACACCTTC
j_call: TRBJ1-2; d_call: TRBD1; v_call: TRBV5-1; clone_size: few; cdr3_aa: CASSLDEGTAYGYTF; cdr3_nt: TGCGCCAGCAGCTTGGATGAAGGGACAGCTTATGGCTACACCTTC
j_call: TRBJ1-2; d_call: -; v_call: TRBV5-4; clone_size: -; cdr3_aa: CASSLALAGNYGYTF; cdr3_nt: TGTGCCAGCAGCTTGGCCTTGGCGGGGAACTATGGCTACACCTTC
j_call: TRBJ2-1; d_call: TRBD2; v_call: TRBV6-1; clone_size: -; cdr3_aa: CASTPLAGGRNEQFF; cdr3_nt: TGTGCCAGCACCCCACTAGCGGGGGGGCGGAATGAGCAGTTCTTC
j_call: TRBJ2-7; d_call: -; v_call: TRBV14; clone_size: once; cdr3_aa: CASSQPSEGRRYF; cdr3_nt: TGTGCCAGCAGCCAACCCTCCGAGGGCCGCCGGTACTTC
j_call: TRBJ2-3; d_call: TRBD2; v_call: TRBV7-4; clone_size: few; cdr3_aa: CASTTTGIRRLAGGHGTDTQYF; cdr3_nt: TGTGCCAGCACCACGACGGGGATTAGGAGGCTAGCGGGGGGACATGGCACAGATACGCAGTATTTT
j_call: TRBJ2-1; d_call: -; v_call: TRBV19; clone_size: -; cdr3_aa: CASSITPINEQFF; cdr3_nt: TGTGCCAGTAGTATCACACCCATCAATGAGCAGTTCTTC
j_call: TRBJ2-7; d_call: TRBD1; v_call: TRBV5-1; clone_size: -; cdr3_aa: CASSSGGGPGTGSKQYF; cdr3_nt: TGCGCCAGCAGCTCTGGTGGGGGGCCCGGGACAGGGTCTAAGCAGTACTTC
j_call: TRBJ1-4; d_call: -; v_call: TRBV15; clone_size: once; cdr3_aa: CATSRDHQDLGEKLFF; cdr3_nt: TGTGCCACCAGCAGAGATCACCAGGATTTGGGTGAAAAACTGTTTTTT
j_call: TRBJ2-2; d_call: -; v_call: TRBV7-9; clone_size: -; cdr3_aa: CASSFAEGTGELFF; cdr3_nt: TGTGCCAGCAGCTTCGCGGAGGGCACCGGGGAGCTGTTTTTT
j_call: TRBJ2-7; d_call: -; v_call: TRBV9; clone_size: -; cdr3_aa: CASSVNPGTYEQYF; cdr3_nt: TGTGCCAGCAGCGTAAATCCGGGAACCTACGAGCAGTACTTC
j_call: TRBJ1-1; d_call: -; v_call: TRBV2; clone_size: -; cdr3_aa: CASSGLLGEVNTEAFF; cdr3_nt: TGTGCCAGCAGTGGATTATTAGGGGAGGTGAACACTGAAGCTTTCTTT
j_call: TRBJ2-6; d_call: TRBD1; v_call: TRBV2; clone_size: -; cdr3_aa: CASSDPGQPFSGANVLTF; cdr3_nt: TGTGCCAGCAGTGATCCGGGACAGCCTTTCTCTGGGGCCAACGTCCTGACTTTC
j_call: TRBJ2-3; d_call: -; v_call: TRBV10-1; clone_size: -; cdr3_aa: CASSERTDTQYF; cdr3_nt: TGCGCCAGCAGTGAGCGGACAGATACGCAGTATTTT
j_call: TRBJ2-7; d_call: TRBD2; v_call: TRBV10-3; clone_size: once; cdr3_aa: CAISEYVAGEQYF; cdr3_nt: TGTGCCATCAGTGAGTATGTAGCGGGGGAGCAGTACTTC
j_call: TRBJ2-5; d_call: TRBD2; v_call: TRBV14; clone_size: -; cdr3_aa: CASSQFRLAGGPWETQYF; cdr3_nt: TGTGCCAGCAGCCAATTCCGACTAGCGGGGGGGCCTTGGGAGACCCAGTACTTC
j_call: TRBJ2-7; d_call: -; v_call: TRBV6-1; clone_size: -; cdr3_aa: CASSALRNYEQYF; cdr3_nt: TGTGCCAGCAGTGCCCTGAGGAACTACGAGCAGTACTTC
j_call: TRBJ2-7; d_call: -; v_call: TRBV28; clone_size: -; cdr3_aa: CASSRREQYF; cdr3_nt: TGTGCCAGCAGTCGTCGTGAGCAGTACTTC
j_call: TRBJ2-3; d_call: TRBD2; v_call: TRBV2; clone_size: few; cdr3_aa: CASSLTSGGAGPDTQYF; cdr3_nt: TGTGCCAGCAGTCTGACTAGCGGGGGGGCCGGGCCAGATACGCAGTATTTT
j_call: TRBJ2-5; d_call: TRBD2; v_call: TRBV5-4; clone_size: -; cdr3_aa: CASSSGGGVGETQYF; cdr3_nt: TGTGCCAGCAGCTCGGGTGGGGGGGTGGGAGAGACCCAGTACTTC